The clone carrying this T cell receptor (beta chain) was picked up many times. Its antigen is unidentified. The sample belongs to a study of early T cells in non-severe SARS-CoV-2 infection. Whole-study context: From unsorted whole blood, bulk RNA was sequenced, and the chains remained unpaired.

V trimming: 5 bases; J trimming: 11 bases; junction bases outside the gene matches: 12. This CDR3 is 15 amino acids long. Germline CDR1 SGHVS, CDR2 FQNEAQ. Individual cDNA molecules were tagged with unique molecular identifiers, the study reported. Via MiXCR, TCRdb re-called the 5' RACE reads, giving one row per CDR3 protein. This sample yields roughly 80,000 distinct CDR3 sequences, of which about 14% are seen a single time; 3% belongs to the top ten. Overall study results and limits: Anti-spike CD8 specificities were favored by VDJdb matching, whose results missed private and CD4 specificities.

The genes are TRBV7-8 and TRBJ2-1; TRBD2 aligns across 10 bases. Sequenced: whole blood. This clonotype originated in an adult who was a healthcare worker with PCR-confirmed SARS-CoV-2 infection or an uninfected control (not recorded which). In DNA, the CDR3 is TGTGCCAGCAGCCACATAACTAGCGGGACCCCCAAGCAGTTCTTC. Residues: CASSHITSGTPKQFF.